This T cell receptor beta chain was documented in a study of T cell responses to AZD1222 COVID-19 vaccine. About the research overall: Second doses at about 4 or about 12 weeks were pooled. General observations from the study: Donors, mostly white British, included more females; clonal diversity was possibly underestimated. Repertoire collection took place solely once the T cell response had peaked.

The ends lost 3 bases at V and 7 bases at J; junction bases unmatched: 13. Germline CDR1 reads LGHNA; CDR2 reads YNFKEQ. The CDR3 contains 17 residues. Comments on this clone: Its antigen is undetermined.

Clones were read by immunoSEQ multiplex PCR, and TCRdb kept only the in-frame ones, dropping some. The sample has 130,000 to 150,000 clones; 93% are singletons. The sequence came from an adult in good health. The chain carries TRBV4-2 and TRBJ2-7; TRBD2 matches at 12 bases. This specimen consisted of peripheral blood, obtained on day 0 of AZD1222 vaccination. The CDR3, as DNA: TGTGCCAGCAGCCACGACGGGACTAGCGGGTGGGAGAGGGAGCAGTACTTC. Protein: CASSHDGTSGWEREQYF.